The text below deals with one T cell receptor (beta chain). The antigen remains undetermined. The sample comes from a study of cytomegalovirus exposure and HLA in healthy donors. Findings and limits, study-wide: Subsequent analysis of the approximately 130 validation repertoires found a tendency for first-cohort TCR clusters to co-occur. Investigators reported over 150 TCR beta chains as tied to cytomegalovirus. Published work reported that the classifier diagnosed cytomegalovirus status with high specificity and sensitivity.

The CDR3 consists of 16 residues. The germline CDR1 and CDR2 sequences are LNHDA and SQIVND (reference sequence). J lost 6 bases, V lost 5 bases, and 6 bases had no gene match. Libraries were prepared by immunoSEQ multiplex PCR; TCRdb keeps only in-frame clonotypes and omits some of them. The sample has about 360,000 clones, about nine tenths seen once. The clonotype comes from a woman younger than 35 in good health and CMV-seronegative. Material for sequencing was PBMCs. The chain employs TRBV19 and TRBJ2-2, with 13 bases fitting TRBD2. The CDR3, as DNA: TGTGCCAGTAGTTCTCGGACTAGCGGGAGCGCCGGGGAGCTGTTTTTT. Its translation is CASSSRTSGSAGELFF.